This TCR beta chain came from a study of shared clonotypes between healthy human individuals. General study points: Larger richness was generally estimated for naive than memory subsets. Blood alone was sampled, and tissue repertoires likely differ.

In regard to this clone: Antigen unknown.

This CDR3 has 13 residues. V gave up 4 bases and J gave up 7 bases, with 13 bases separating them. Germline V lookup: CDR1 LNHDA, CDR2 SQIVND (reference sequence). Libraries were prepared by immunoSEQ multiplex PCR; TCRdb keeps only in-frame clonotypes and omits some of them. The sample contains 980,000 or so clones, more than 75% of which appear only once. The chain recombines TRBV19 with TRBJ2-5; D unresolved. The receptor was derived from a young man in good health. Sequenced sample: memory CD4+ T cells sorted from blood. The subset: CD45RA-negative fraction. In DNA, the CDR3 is TGTGCCAGTAGTACAGACAACGTGGGGACCCAGTACTTC. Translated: CASSTDNVGTQYF.